This entry lists 26 T cell receptor beta chains sequenced from one sample in a study of CD8+CD57+ T cells in acquired aplastic anemia. Genomic DNA acted as the template from which TCR beta VDJ combination and CDR3 sequence profiling were carried out. TCRdb reanalysed the reads using MiXCR and keeps one entry per CDR3 protein. This sample has approximately 98,000 distinct CDR3 sequences, with about half found just once. Sample: sorted CD4+, CD8+, or CD8+CD57+ T cells (not recorded which) from PBMCs. Source of these receptors: a human donor in good health, serving as a control.

The chain couples TRBV10-1 to TRBJ1-1; D possibly corresponds to TRBD1 (6 bases). This CDR3 comprises 14 residues. Germline loops: CDR1 WNHNN, CDR2 SYGVQD (reference sequence). Trimming removed 3 bases at V and 1 base at J, with 9 bases between. CDR3 amino acids: CASSEGGANTEAFF. CDR3 DNA sequence: TGCGCCAGCAGTGAAGGGGGAGCGAACACTGAAGCTTTCTTT.

This clonotype was seen a single time. The rearrangement links TRBV6-5 to TRBJ2-1; D gene unclear. The CDR3 consists of 12 residues. Germline V lookup: CDR1 MNHEY, CDR2 SVGAGI. V was shortened by 6 bases and J by 7 bases, with 10 bases between the two germline ends. CDR3 loop: CASSRTENEQFF. The CDR3 nucleotides read TGTGCCAGCAGCCGAACAGAGAATGAGCAGTTCTTC.

The chain uses TRBV7-8 and TRBJ1-1; D is unresolved. Germline CDR1 is SGHVS and CDR2 is FQNEAQ. This CDR3 has 13 residues. Trimming stripped 5 bases from V and 5 bases from J, with 12 bases between. The CDR3 DNA reads TGTGCCAGCAGCGCGAACAGAGGGACTGAAGCTTTCTTT. Its translation is CASSANRGTEAFF.

The CDR3 loop is CAGLERGINTEAFF. The CDR3 coding sequence is TGTGCCGGCCTAGAGAGGGGAATTAACACTGAAGCTTTCTTT. This sequence joins TRBV25-1 and TRBJ1-1; tentative D call: TRBD1 (5 bases). V lost 11 bases and J lost 2, with 18 bases in between. The CDR3 contains 14 residues. The germline CDR1 and CDR2 sequences are MGHDK and SYGVNS.

The chain carries TRBV7-2 and TRBJ1-5; D gene uncertain. The CDR3 is 12 amino acids. Germline assignment: CDR1 SGHTA and CDR2 FQGNSA. V dropped 8 bases and J dropped 1 base, with 6 bases sitting between them. The CDR3: CASGVSNQPQHF. The CDR3 DNA follows: TGTGCCAGCGGCGTAAGCAATCAGCCCCAGCATTTT.

This clonotype was picked up many times. The chain carries TRBV25-1 and TRBJ1-1; D unclear. V lost 1 base to trimming and J lost 4 bases, with 22 bases between them. The CDR3 has 18 amino acids. Germline V gene data show CDR1 as MGHDK and CDR2 as SYGVNS. Here the CDR3 DNA reads TGTGCCAGCAGTGAATTGAGTGGAAGAAGGTCCGGGGTCACTGAAGCTTTCTTT. This sequence encodes CASSELSGRRSGVTEAFF.

Only one count was recorded for this clonotype. The chain recombines TRBV6-1 with TRBJ2-7, with 9 bases aligning to TRBD1. J lost 6 bases, V lost 6 bases, and 15 bases had no gene match. Germline lookup yields CDR1 MNHNS and CDR2 SASEGT. The length of the CDR3 is 16 residues. CDR3 residues: CASSLQTGTGMGEQYF. Here the CDR3 DNA reads TGTGCCAGCAGCCTACAAACCGGGACAGGGATGGGCGAGCAGTACTTC.

This clonotype was recorded many times. The rearrangement joins TRBV27 to TRBJ2-1, with D unclear. Germline values: CDR1 MNHEY, CDR2 SMNVEV (reference sequence). Trimming shortened V by 6 bases and J by 8 bases, and 17 bases separated the two germline ends. This CDR3 comprises 14 residues. CDR3 region: CASRLDDLNHEQFF. The CDR3 DNA is TGTGCCAGCAGGTTGGATGACTTAAACCATGAGCAGTTCTTC.

As regards this clonotype: The junction departs from the called germline gene at one end, perhaps through a read error. CDR3: CASSLDGVGTQYF. CDR3 DNA: TGTGCCAGCAGCTTAGACGGGGTGGGGACCCAGTACTTC. V is TRBV12-3 or TRBV12-4 and J is TRBJ2-5; D possibly corresponds to TRBD2 (5 bases). The CDR3 sequence is 13 residues long.

The gene calls are TRBV11-2 and TRBJ2-2; TRBD2 aligns across 10 bases. The germline V gene has CDR1 SGHAT and CDR2 FQNNGV. The CDR3 covers 16 residues. Trimming removed 5 bases from V and 5 bases from J; junction bases left unmatched: 8. CDR3 protein: CASSRSGGAWTGELFF. As DNA, the CDR3 is TGTGCCAGCAGCCGCAGCGGGGGGGCCTGGACCGGGGAGCTGTTTTTT.

V and J are TRBV2 and TRBJ2-3, with D perhaps given as TRBD1 or TRBD2 (7 bases each). V was trimmed by 1 base and J by 1 base, leaving 12 bases between them. CDR3 length: 16 residues. The V gene's germline CDR1 is SNHLY and CDR2 FYNNEI. CDR3 region: CASSEDRGGGTDTQYF. The CDR3 DNA reads TGTGCCAGCAGTGAAGACAGGGGAGGGGGCACAGATACGCAGTATTTT.

V usage is TRBV10-3 and J usage is TRBJ2-7, with 7 bases that match TRBD1. Germline V gene data show CDR1 as ENHRY and CDR2 as SYGVKD. V trimming: 5 bases; J trimming: 0 bases; junction bases outside the gene matches: 10. The CDR3 totals 16 residues. The CDR3 DNA sequence: TGTGCCATCAGTCGGCGAGGGGGCTCGAGCTCCTACGAGCAGTACTTC. It translates to CAISRRGGSSSYEQYF.

This clonotype came up a few times. The J gene is TRBJ1-2, the V gene TRBV29-1, with a weak D call TRBD1 (6 bases). This CDR3 has 12 residues. The V end was cut by 6 bases, the J end by 4 bases, with 12 bases between. Germline V CDR1 and CDR2: SQVTM, ANQGSEA. CDR3 bases: TGCAGCGTCGAGCACAGGGCCTATGGCTACACCTTC. Translated, it gives CSVEHRAYGYTF.

Worth noting for this clonotype: The junction departs from the called germline gene at one end, perhaps through a read error. The CDR3 is CASRPDRRPYEQCF. The CDR3 nucleotides are TGTGCCAGCAGACCCGACAGGCGACCCTACGAGCAGTGCTTC. The chain combines TRBV2 with TRBJ2-7; TRBD1 might be the D (6 bases). This CDR3 has 14 residues. Germline V lookup: CDR1 SNHLY, CDR2 FYNNEI. Full variable domain (remainder filled in from reference TRBV2 and TRBJ2-7): EPEVTQTPSHQVTQMGQEVILRCVPISNHLYFYWYRQILGQKVEFLVSFYNNEISEKSEIFDDQFSVERPDGSNFTLKIRSTKLEDSAMYFCASRPDRRPYEQCFGPGTRLTVT.

About this clonotype itself: It is unclear where the CDR3 begins or ends on the DNA, so no DNA is shown, and the CDR3 is as TCRdb lists it. The chain is built from TRBV25-1 and TRBJ2-2; no check of the table's D call, TRBD1, against the DNA was made. The CDR3 is 24 amino acids in total, end residues counted. The germline V gene has CDR1 MGHDK and CDR2 SYGVNS. CDR3 sequence reads: CASSVGRPVSPLHFGTGNTGELFF.

This clonotype was observed a few times. CDR3 residues: CASGLRLTGGNEQYF. The CDR3 nucleotides are TGTGCCAGCGGCTTAAGATTGACAGGGGGCAACGAGCAGTACTTC. This rearrangement joins TRBV25-1 to TRBJ2-7; TRBD1 agrees at 10 bases. The CDR3 has 15 amino acids. V trimming: 8 bases; J trimming: 5 bases; junction bases outside the gene matches: 12. Per the germline V gene, CDR1 is MGHDK and CDR2 is SYGVNS.

The V and J genes are TRBV4-3 and TRBJ1-6; 8 nucleotides agree with TRBD1. The CDR3 consists of 16 residues. Germline CDR1 LGHNA, CDR2 YSLEER. J lost 10 bases, V lost 1 base, and 9 bases had no gene match. This chain's CDR3 is CASSQGAGQVASPLHF. The CDR3 nucleotides are TGCGCCAGCAGCCAAGGGGCGGGACAGGTAGCGTCACCCCTCCACTTT.

The V gene is TRBV25-1, the J gene TRBJ1-5; TRBD1 matches at 7 bases. CDR3 length equals 17 residues. Trimming cost V 6 bases and J 2 bases; bases outside gene matches: 13. Germline V gives CDR1 MGHDK, CDR2 SYGVNS. The CDR3 DNA reads as TGTGCCAGCAGCGAAGAGCGAGGACAGGACCGCAATCAGCCCCAGCATTTT. Translated: CASSEERGQDRNQPQHF.

At least ten counts were recorded for this clonotype. The CDR3: CASSLSTGELFF. The CDR3 nucleotides are TGTGCCAGCAGTTTGTCGACCGGGGAGCTGTTTTTT. V usage is TRBV7-3 and J usage is TRBJ2-2; D is unresolved. V was clipped by 6 bases and J by 5 bases, with 7 bases between them. This CDR3 spans 12 amino acids. Germline CDR1 and CDR2: SGHTA and FQGTGA.

This sequence joins TRBV25-1 and TRBJ2-1; 8 bases match TRBD1. The CDR3 covers 15 residues. Germline loops: CDR1 MGHDK, CDR2 SYGVNS. J lost 6 bases, V lost 6 bases, and 10 bases had no gene match. This CDR3 is CASSPSDRAGNEQFF. DNA for the CDR3: TGTGCCAGCAGCCCCTCGGACAGGGCCGGCAATGAGCAGTTCTTC.

This clonotype came up a few times. The chain carries TRBV15 and TRBJ1-2; 7 bases align to TRBD1. This CDR3 has 14 residues. CDR1 LNHNV and CDR2 YYDKDF come from the germline V gene (reference sequence). The junction had 4 bases not matched to a gene; V was cut back by 1 base and J by 5 bases. CDR3 residues: CATSRADRAYGYTF. CDR3 in DNA: TGTGCCACCAGCAGAGCTGACAGGGCTTATGGCTACACCTTC.

This clonotype showed up just a few times. This chain uses TRBV11-1 with TRBJ2-1; 13 bases line up with TRBD2. The CDR3 has 19 residues. CDR1 and CDR2 from the germline V gene are SGHAT and FQDESV (reference sequence). The V gene end was trimmed by 1 base and the J gene end by 0 bases; junction bases not matched to a gene: 6. DNA for the CDR3: TGTGCCAGCAGCTTAGGACTAGCGGGGGGCCTTAGCTCCTACAATGAGCAGTTCTTC. It yields the protein CASSLGLAGGLSSYNEQFF.

The J gene is TRBJ2-7, the V gene TRBV4-1; no clear D gene. The V gene lost 0 bases and the J gene lost 6 bases, with 6 bases spanning the gap. The CDR3 length is 12 residues. Per the germline V gene, CDR1 is MGHRA and CDR2 is YSYEKL. This CDR3 is CASSQDTAEQYF. Written as DNA, the CDR3 is TGCGCCAGCAGCCAAGATACGGCCGAGCAGTACTTC.

This clonotype has ten or more counts. V is TRBV29-1 and J is TRBJ2-7, with D tentatively TRBD1 or TRBD2 (5 bases each). Germline assignment: CDR1 SQVTM and CDR2 ANQGSEA. The CDR3 loop spans 16 amino acids. V was clipped by 7 bases and J by 4 bases, with 26 bases between them. The CDR3 coding sequence is TGCAGCGGGGGACGGATTCCCTCGTTTTTGGGGTACGAGCAGTACTTC. Translation: CSGGRIPSFLGYEQYF.

The rearrangement joins TRBV7-9 to TRBJ1-1; tentative D call: TRBD1 (6 bases). The CDR3 is made up of 11 amino acids. Germline V CDR1 and CDR2: SEHNR, FQNEAQ (reference sequence). V was shortened by 6 bases and J by 5 bases, with 7 bases between the two germline ends. The CDR3 nucleotides read TGTGCCAGCAGAAGGGGGACTGAAGCTTTCTTT. The encoded protein is CASRRGTEAFF.

On this clonotype itself: With a much larger clone just one base away, this may be a read error. J is TRBJ2-7 and V is TRBV25-1; a weak D match, TRBD1 (8 bases). CDR3 length equals 15 residues. The V end was cut by 8 bases, the J end by 2 bases, with 19 bases between. Germline-derived CDR1 and CDR2 are MGHDK and SYGVNS. The CDR3: CASGGGGRGPYEQYF. The CDR3 nucleotides read TGTGCCAGCGGTGGGGGGGGCAGGGGGCCCTACGAGCAGTACTTC.